This T cell receptor (beta chain) originates from a study of T cells in Graves' hyperthyroidism and ophthalmopathy. Turning to this clonotype: A much larger clone differs by one base, so this may be a read error.

RNA transcripts were the template for amplifying TCR beta CDR3 regions. Researchers ran a first-round RT-PCR on the TCR CDR3 using the HTBI primer set. TCRdb processed the multiplex PCR reads anew with MiXCR; each CDR3 protein has one entry. The data hold roughly 640,000 distinct CDR3 sequences, with more than 15% observed a single time. Sequenced material: blood. The TCR sequence derives from a middle-aged woman with Graves' ophthalmopathy.

The CDR3 DNA reads as TGTGCCAGCAGCGCTTTTGCTAGCGGGAGGGCCAGCCAAGAGACCCAGTACTTC. Translating it yields CASSAFASGRASQETQYF. This chain joins TRBV7-9 and TRBJ2-5; 12 bases align to TRBD2. Losses at the gene ends were 5 bases for V and 1 base for J; bases not matched to a gene: 11. The CDR3 runs 18 residues. Germline lookup yields CDR1 SEHNR and CDR2 FQNEAQ (reference sequence).